These T cell receptor beta chains were read from a single sample in a study of blood T cell repertoires in COVID-19. The method was immunoSEQ multiplex PCR; TCRdb's version includes in-frame clones alone and lacks a portion of them. The sample consists of 250,000 to 350,000 clones, 75% to 90% of them appearing once. Specimen: peripheral blood. Receptor source: a man in his late teens or twenties with active or convalescent COVID-19. Both conserved end residues are part of each CDR3. D genes are given only for firm matches. For some rows the clone size is stated as once, few or many, or as a class when expanded; others skip it.

TRBJ2-5	TRBV29-1	-	-	CSLVEDFRPETQYF	TGCAGCCTCGTTGAAGACTTCCGACCGGAGACCCAGTACTTC
TRBJ2-3	TRBV5-1	TRBD1	-	CASSIQGKPDTQYF	TGCGCCAGCAGCATACAGGGGAAGCCAGATACGCAGTATTTT
TRBJ2-1	TRBV7-3	TRBD2	-	CASSPASGASYNEQFF	TGTGCCAGCAGCCCCGCTAGCGGTGCTTCCTACAATGAGCAGTTCTTC
TRBJ2-2	TRBV7-2	-	-	CASSSTLVVWTGELFF	TGTGCCAGCAGCTCTACCCTAGTGGTTTGGACCGGGGAGCTGTTTTTT
TRBJ2-3	TRBV29-1	-	-	CSVHEGGVPQYF	TGCAGCGTCCATGAGGGTGGGGTTCCGCAGTATTTT
TRBJ2-2	TRBV24-1	-	-	CATRMSGSDTGELFF	TGTGCCACCAGGATGAGCGGGTCCGACACCGGGGAGCTGTTTTTT
TRBJ2-1	TRBV4-1	-	-	CASSQGGLGYNEQFF	TGCGCCAGCAGCCAAGGAGGGCTTGGATACAATGAGCAGTTCTTC
TRBJ1-1	TRBV6-5	TRBD1	-	CASSYDRGMGTEAFF	TGTGCCAGCAGTTACGACAGGGGAATGGGCACTGAAGCTTTCTTT
TRBJ2-7	TRBV19	-	-	CASSAGSNSYEQYF	TGTGCCAGTAGCGCAGGGTCCAACTCCTACGAGCAGTACTTC
TRBJ2-6	TRBV5-4	-	-	CASSPWPGGSGANVLTF	TGTGCCAGCAGCCCATGGCCCGGAGGGTCTGGGGCCAACGTCCTGACTTTC
TRBJ2-7	TRBV27	TRBD1	-	CASSCPRQGARNEQYF	TGTGCCAGCAGTTGTCCCCGACAGGGGGCGAGAAACGAGCAGTACTTC
TRBJ2-3	TRBV24-1	TRBD2	-	CATSDTTSGARDTQYF	TGTGCCACCAGTGACACCACTAGCGGGGCTAGAGATACGCAGTATTTT
TRBJ2-3	TRBV5-5	TRBD1	-	CASSFTGGDADTQYF	TGTGCCAGCAGCTTTACAGGGGGCGACGCAGATACGCAGTATTTT
TRBJ2-7	TRBV2	TRBD1	-	CASSEGTGVSYEQYF	TGTGCCAGCAGTGAGGGGACAGGGGTCTCCTACGAGCAGTACTTC
TRBJ2-5	TRBV27	TRBD1	-	CASAFDRGRTQYF	TGTGCCAGCGCATTCGACAGGGGTCGAACCCAGTACTTC
TRBJ1-4	TRBV19	TRBD1	-	CASSTDRGSEKLFF	TGTGCCAGTAGTACCGACAGGGGGTCTGAAAAACTGTTTTTT
TRBJ1-2	TRBV28	-	-	CASSWQGNYGYTF	TGTGCCAGCAGTTGGCAGGGGAACTATGGCTACACCTTC
TRBJ2-1	TRBV24-1	-	-	CATSRGEGLYNEQFF	TGTGCCACTTCTAGGGGGGAGGGCCTTTACAATGAGCAGTTCTTC
TRBJ1-1	TRBV20-1	-	-	CSAIDPNKGQLNTEAFF	TGCAGTGCTATTGATCCAAACAAGGGACAATTGAACACTGAAGCTTTCTTT
TRBJ2-3	TRBV3-1/TRBV3-2	TRBD1	once	CASSQDGTADTDTQYF	TGTGCCAGCAGCCAAGACGGGACAGCCGACACAGATACGCAGTATTTT
TRBJ2-7	TRBV5-6	TRBD1	few	CASSLAGTSRGSYEQYF	TGTGCCAGCAGCTTGGCCGGGACGTCCAGGGGGTCCTACGAGCAGTACTTC
TRBJ2-1	TRBV6-5	-	-	CASSRRPDAHNEQFF	TGTGCCAGCAGTCGGAGGCCGGACGCCCACAATGAGCAGTTCTTC
TRBJ2-5	TRBV27	TRBD2	-	CASSSPAGVGETQYF	TGTGCCAGCAGTTCGCCTGCGGGAGTGGGTGAGACCCAGTACTTC
TRBJ1-4	TRBV7-9	-	-	CASSLGAEKLFF	TGTGCCAGCAGCTTAGGGGCGGAAAAACTGTTTTTT
TRBJ1-2	TRBV28	TRBD1	-	CASSSDREVGYTF	TGTGCCAGCAGCTCAGACAGGGAAGTAGGCTACACCTTC
TRBJ1-1	TRBV6-6	-	-	CASRTSVPTEAFF	TGTGCCAGCAGAACCAGTGTTCCCACTGAAGCTTTCTTT
TRBJ2-5	TRBV7-8	TRBD1	once	CASSLATGTGMGETQYF	TGTGCCAGCAGCTTAGCCACCGGGACAGGGATGGGAGAGACCCAGTACTTC
TRBJ2-7	TRBV19	TRBD2	-	CASSTATSGRSHEQYF	TGTGCCAGTAGTACTGCCACTAGCGGGAGGTCCCACGAGCAGTACTTC
TRBJ2-1	TRBV4-1	-	-	CASSPDGAASYNEQFF	TGCGCCAGCAGCCCCGACGGAGCGGCCTCCTACAATGAGCAGTTCTTC
TRBJ2-2	TRBV24-1	-	-	CATSDFEGTNTGELFF	TGTGCCACCAGTGATTTTGAGGGGACTAACACCGGGGAGCTGTTTTTT
TRBJ1-1	TRBV7-2	-	-	CASSSRENTEAFF	TGTGCCAGCAGCTCCCGGGAGAACACTGAAGCTTTCTTT
TRBJ1-2	TRBV6-5	-	-	CASSPDGRTNGYTF	TGTGCCAGCAGCCCGGATGGGAGGACGAATGGCTACACCTTC
TRBJ2-1	TRBV27	TRBD2	-	CASSSLAGGSYNEQFF	TGTGCCAGCAGTTCCCTAGCGGGAGGTTCCTACAATGAGCAGTTCTTC
TRBJ2-7	TRBV7-9	TRBD1	-	CASSLDRRYEQYF	TGTGCCAGCAGCTTGGACAGGCGGTACGAGCAGTACTTC
TRBJ2-7	TRBV28	-	-	CASSSPARGAPNEQYF	TGTGCCAGCAGTTCTCCCGCGCGCGGAGCCCCCAACGAGCAGTACTTC
TRBJ1-1	TRBV20-1	-	once	CSAGGGTEAFF	TGCAGTGCTGGGGGGGGGACTGAAGCTTTCTTT
TRBJ1-1	TRBV7-9	-	few	CASSLSPSGITEAFF	TGTGCCAGCAGCTTATCCCCCTCGGGAATCACTGAAGCTTTCTTT